Listed below are T cell receptor beta chains from one sample, sequenced in a study of T cells after yellow fever vaccination. TCRdb fed the 5' RACE reads into MiXCR, producing one record per CDR3 protein. Of about 550,000 distinct CDR3 sequences listed, roughly a fifth are singletons. This specimen was PBMCs, taken 15 days after the yellow fever booster vaccination. The origin of the receptors is a man under 40 who received the YFV17D yellow fever vaccine. CDR3s include the opening cysteine and the closing phenylalanine or tryptophan. Each record gives: D gene, J gene, V gene, clone size, CDR3 protein, CDR3 DNA. A D gene is named only where the DNA matches it firmly. Not every row has a clone size; where given, it reads once, few, many or a size class.

TRBD2,TRBJ2-3,TRBV9,.,CASSGTRPDTQYF,TGTGCCAGCAGCGGGACTAGGCCAGATACGCAGTATTTT
TRBD2,TRBJ2-7,TRBV7-2,.,CASSLVAGLPTYEQYF,TGTGCCAGCAGCTTAGTAGCGGGCCTCCCCACCTACGAGCAGTACTTC
TRBD2,TRBJ2-1,TRBV5-1,few,CASSLVASGEQFF,TGCGCCAGCAGCTTGGTTGCTAGCGGAGAGCAGTTCTTC
.,TRBJ2-5,TRBV7-2,.,CASSLFGRATLQETQYF,TGTGCCAGCAGCTTATTCGGGCGGGCGACGCTCCAAGAGACCCAGTACTTC
TRBD2,TRBJ2-7,TRBV20-1,few,CSARGTSSYEQYF,TGCAGTGCTAGGGGGACTAGCTCCTACGAGCAGTACTTC
.,TRBJ1-5,TRBV6-5,few,CASSYRGFDQPQHF,TGTGCCAGCAGTTACAGGGGGTTTGATCAGCCCCAGCATTTT
TRBD2,TRBJ2-3,TRBV12-3/TRBV12-4,few,CAIPSPLAGVTDTQYF,TGTGCCATCCCCTCCCCCCTAGCGGGAGTGACAGATACGCAGTATTTT
.,TRBJ1-6,TRBV7-2,few,CASSLPGFGSPLHF,TGTGCCAGCAGCCTCCCCGGGTTTGGTTCACCCCTCCACTTT
.,TRBJ2-7,TRBV5-1,.,CASSPSPDSYEQYF,TGCGCCAGCAGCCCCAGCCCGGACAGCTACGAGCAGTACTTC
.,TRBJ2-1,TRBV6-6,many,CASSRGGEQFF,TGTGCCAGCAGTCGGGGTGGTGAGCAGTTCTTC
.,TRBJ2-1,TRBV5-1,many,CASSLSGEQFF,TGCGCCAGCAGCCTGTCGGGTGAGCAGTTCTTC
TRBD2,TRBJ2-4,TRBV2,.,CASSEASLAGLAKNIQYF,TGTGCCAGCAGTGAAGCGTCGCTAGCGGGGTTAGCCAAAAACATTCAGTACTTC
TRBD2,TRBJ2-1,TRBV12-3/TRBV12-4,.,CASSTPTSGDEQFF,TGTGCCAGCAGTACTCCGACTAGCGGGGATGAGCAGTTCTTC
.,TRBJ2-2,TRBV7-9,.,CASSLPGWPTGELFF,TGTGCCAGCAGCTTACCGGGTTGGCCCACCGGGGAGCTGTTTTTT
TRBD2,TRBJ2-3,TRBV20-1,.,CSARDPASGRTDTQYF,TGCAGTGCTAGAGATCCCGCTAGCGGGAGAACAGATACGCAGTATTTT
.,TRBJ1-5,TRBV20-1,few,CSATDRNQPQHF,TGCAGTGCAACGGACAGAAATCAGCCCCAGCATTTT
.,TRBJ2-3,TRBV15,many,CAPGLARSVCDTQYF,TGTGCCCCAGGCTTGGCACGTAGCGTTTGCGATACGCAGTATTTT
TRBD1,TRBJ2-2,TRBV15,few,CATLGQGSPGELFF,TGTGCCACCCTCGGACAGGGGAGCCCCGGGGAGCTGTTTTTT
TRBD1,TRBJ2-7,TRBV28,few,CAIMGQGGYEQYF,TGTGCCATCATGGGACAGGGGGGCTACGAGCAGTACTTC
.,TRBJ2-7,TRBV9,few,CASQGRASGYEQYF,TGTGCCAGCCAGGGGAGGGCCTCGGGCTACGAGCAGTACTTC
.,TRBJ2-7,TRBV29-1,few,CSFSDSTYEQYF,TGCAGTTTCTCGGACAGCACCTACGAGCAGTACTTC
.,TRBJ2-1,TRBV25-1,.,CASSSDASSYNEQFF,TGTGCCAGCAGCTCAGATGCCAGCTCCTACAATGAGCAGTTCTTC
.,TRBJ1-2,TRBV6-5,once,CASSPGMVGYTF,TGTGCCAGCAGTCCCGGTATGGTTGGCTACACCTTC
.,TRBJ1-3,TRBV12-3/TRBV12-4,.,CASNGAGNTIYF,TGTGCCAGCAACGGGGCTGGAAACACCATATATTTT
.,TRBJ2-7,TRBV4-3,.,CASSQAGNGYEQYF,TGCGCCAGCAGCCAAGCAGGGAATGGTTACGAGCAGTACTTC
.,TRBJ1-1,TRBV7-2,few,CASSLYGLLYSEAFF,TGTGCCAGCAGCTTATACGGCCTACTATATTCTGAAGCTTTCTTT
.,TRBJ2-1,TRBV7-9,.,CASSYALTVPEQFF,TGTGCCAGCAGCTACGCCTTGACCGTCCCTGAGCAGTTCTTC
.,TRBJ2-6,TRBV6-1,.,CASIVSAYVGANVLTF,TGTGCCAGCATTGTATCTGCTTATGTTGGGGCCAACGTCCTGACTTTC
.,TRBJ2-3,TRBV7-3,few,CASSPGGGRADTQYF,TGTGCCAGCAGCCCAGGGGGGGGACGGGCAGATACGCAGTATTTT
.,TRBJ2-7,TRBV5-6,.,CASSYLDRTPYEQYF,TGTGCCAGCAGCTACCTCGACAGAACCCCCTACGAGCAGTACTTC
TRBD2,TRBJ2-3,TRBV27,few,CASSSPLQRGSTDTQYF,TGTGCCAGCAGTTCTCCCCTCCAGCGGGGTAGCACAGATACGCAGTATTTT
.,TRBJ2-4,TRBV6-2/TRBV6-3,few,CASRGSGKNIQYF,TGTGCCAGTAGGGGGAGTGGCAAAAACATTCAGTACTTC
.,TRBJ2-5,TRBV12-3/TRBV12-4,few,CASSPGWPGETQYF,TGTGCCAGCAGCCCAGGGTGGCCTGGAGAGACCCAGTACTTC
.,TRBJ2-5,TRBV5-8,few,CASALFGSGETQYF,TGTGCCAGCGCCTTGTTCGGGAGTGGGGAGACCCAGTACTTC
.,TRBJ2-7,TRBV7-2,.,CASSLFRETYEQYF,TGTGCCAGCAGCTTATTCCGGGAAACCTACGAGCAGTACTTC
TRBD1,TRBJ2-5,TRBV29-1,.,CSVLHPGQNQETQYF,TGCAGCGTTTTACACCCGGGACAGAATCAAGAGACCCAGTACTTC
TRBD2,TRBJ2-5,TRBV12-3/TRBV12-4,.,CASSFSSGPTRQYF,TGTGCCAGCAGTTTCTCTAGCGGGCCAACACGCCAGTACTTC
.,TRBJ1-5,TRBV7-2,few,CASSRRDQPQHF,TGTGCCAGCAGCCGTCGCGATCAGCCCCAGCATTTT
.,TRBJ2-7,TRBV28,many,CASRAASGETYEQYF,TGTGCCAGCAGGGCTGCCTCGGGAGAGACCTACGAGCAGTACTTC